A selection of T cell receptor beta chains follows, all from one sample in a study of blood T cells in healthy people across ages. Each CDR3 protein gets one entry after TCRdb re-called the 5' RACE reads with MiXCR. In the table there are approximately 880,000 distinct CDR3 sequences, about 48% of which are singletons. The sequenced material came from blood. Receptors originate from a man aged 25-45 years in good health. CDR3s include the opening cysteine and the closing phenylalanine or tryptophan. A D gene is named only where the DNA matches it firmly. Clone size is stated in some rows and not others, as once, few, many or a class when expanded.

J,V,size,D,CDR3,DNA
TRBJ1-5,TRBV20-1,NA,NA,CSASPGVRNQPQHF,TGCAGTGCTAGCCCCGGGGTTCGCAATCAGCCCCAGCATTTT
TRBJ2-2,TRBV4-3,NA,NA,CASSEFRSGDDHTGELFF,TGCGCCAGCAGCGAATTCCGTAGTGGGGATGATCACACCGGGGAGCTGTTTTTT
TRBJ1-5,TRBV6-1,NA,NA,CASRDTFNQPQHF,TGTGCCAGCAGGGACACTTTCAATCAGCCCCAGCATTTT
TRBJ2-3,TRBV29-1,NA,NA,CSVGETSTDTQYF,TGCAGCGTGGGGGAGACGAGCACAGATACGCAGTATTTT
TRBJ2-5,TRBV7-2,few,TRBD2,CASSLERTSRETQYF,TGTGCCAGCAGCTTAGAACGGACTAGCCGGGAGACCCAGTACTTC
TRBJ1-5,TRBV27,NA,NA,CASSPRPRGLGQPQHF,TGTGCCAGCAGCCCAAGGCCCCGGGGTCTAGGTCAGCCCCAGCATTTT
TRBJ2-7,TRBV7-2,few,NA,CASSLVADTSYEQYF,TGTGCCAGCAGCTTAGTTGCGGACACCTCCTACGAGCAGTACTTC
TRBJ2-4,TRBV9,NA,NA,CASSVDRYGPGREQYF,TGTGCCAGCAGCGTAGACCGATATGGGCCAGGTCGGGAGCAGTACTTC
TRBJ2-1,TRBV5-6,few,NA,CASSFLRGNEQFF,TGTGCCAGCAGCTTTCTCCGGGGGAATGAGCAGTTCTTC
TRBJ2-7,TRBV27,few,NA,CASSLGDNDSYEQYF,TGTGCCAGCAGTTTAGGGGACAACGACTCCTACGAGCAGTACTTC
TRBJ1-4,TRBV30,NA,NA,CAWSVGDGNEKLFF,TGTGCCTGGAGTGTAGGGGACGGGAATGAAAAACTGTTTTTT
TRBJ1-1,TRBV19,NA,TRBD1,CASSLGGTANTEAFF,TGTGCCAGTAGTTTAGGAGGGACAGCGAACACTGAAGCTTTCTTT